These T cell receptor beta chains were read from a single sample in a study of technical replicates of blood from a few donors. TCRdb's copy holds only in-frame clones and misses some; the assay was immunoSEQ multiplex PCR. This table has just under 60,000 clones, just under 95% appearing once. Sequenced material: PBMCs. These receptors were taken from a human donor in good health. Some clones in this sample may be carry-over from other donors' samples. The CDR3 runs from the conserved cysteine through the conserved F or W. D genes are given only for firm matches.

j_call: TRBJ2-1
v_call: TRBV7-2
d_call: NA
cdr3_aa: CASSLVAGTPGNEQFF
cdr3_nt: TGTGCCAGCAGCTTAGTCGCGGGGACGCCCGGCAATGAGCAGTTCTTC

j_call: TRBJ2-7
v_call: TRBV7-9
d_call: TRBD1
cdr3_aa: CASSLASGGEQYF
cdr3_nt: TGTGCCAGCAGCTTAGCCTCAGGGGGCGAGCAGTACTTC

j_call: TRBJ2-2
v_call: TRBV5-1
d_call: TRBD2
cdr3_aa: CASSLDPSGATGELFF
cdr3_nt: TGCGCCAGCAGCTTGGATCCTAGCGGGGCCACCGGGGAGCTGTTTTTT

j_call: TRBJ2-2
v_call: TRBV10-3
d_call: NA
cdr3_aa: CASIGDSHTGELFF
cdr3_nt: TGTGCCTCGATCGGGGACTCCCACACCGGGGAGCTGTTTTTT

j_call: TRBJ2-1
v_call: TRBV2
d_call: TRBD2
cdr3_aa: CASKWNLAGEQFF
cdr3_nt: TGTGCCAGCAAATGGAATCTAGCGGGCGAGCAGTTCTTC

j_call: TRBJ1-6
v_call: TRBV27
d_call: NA
cdr3_aa: CASSFGQPYNSPLHF
cdr3_nt: TGTGCCAGCAGTTTCGGACAACCCTATAATTCACCCCTCCACTTT

j_call: TRBJ2-7
v_call: TRBV7-6
d_call: NA
cdr3_aa: CASSAQGGQEQYF
cdr3_nt: TGTGCCAGCAGCGCCCAGGGGGGTCAAGAGCAGTACTTC

j_call: TRBJ2-5
v_call: TRBV6-5
d_call: TRBD2
cdr3_aa: CASSPRTREETQYF
cdr3_nt: TGTGCCAGCAGTCCTCGGACTAGAGAAGAGACCCAGTACTTC

j_call: TRBJ1-5
v_call: TRBV2
d_call: NA
cdr3_aa: CASSSTENQPQHF
cdr3_nt: TGTGCCAGCAGTTCCACGGAGAATCAGCCCCAGCATTTT

j_call: TRBJ1-6
v_call: TRBV18
d_call: NA
cdr3_aa: CASSPGTQDSALHF
cdr3_nt: TGTGCCAGCTCCCCCGGGACACAAGATTCGGCCCTCCACTTT